The 29 T cell receptor beta chains given below trace back to one sample, sequenced in a study of shared clonotypes between healthy human individuals. Naivety among CD8 cells was defined by CD45RO negativity and positive CCR7 selection, thereby excluding terminally differentiated effector memory CD45RA+ cells. Profiled with immunoSEQ multiplex PCR; TCRdb holds only in-frame clones, not every one. Of 1.5 million to 2.5 million clones listed, roughly 95% are singletons. The sequencing sample was made of naive CD8+ T cells sorted from blood. All receptors derive from a man between 18 and 29 years old in good health.

The chain has TRBV9 and TRBJ2-3; 7 bases fit TRBD2. Germline CDR1 is SGDLS and CDR2 is YYNGEE. V dropped 4 bases and J dropped 1; count of bases not matched to a gene: 12. CDR3 size: 17 residues. The DNA of the CDR3 is TGTGCCAGCAGCAACATTCAGCGGGGTTCGGGCACAGATACGCAGTATTTT. Translated, it gives CASSNIQRGSGTDTQYF.

This chain uses TRBV6-5 with TRBJ2-5; D is possibly TRBD1 or TRBD2 (5 bases each). The CDR3 is 16 amino acids. The V and J ends lost 4 bases and 5 bases respectively, with 20 bases between them. Germline CDR1 reads MNHEY; CDR2 reads SVGAGI. This CDR3 is CASSSWDAREGETQYF. The DNA of the CDR3 is TGTGCCAGCAGTTCGTGGGATGCTAGAGAGGGGGAGACCCAGTACTTC.

The gene calls are TRBV15 and TRBJ1-5, with unresolved D. V lost 0 bases and J lost 8, with 11 bases in between. The CDR3 has 14 residues. Germline assignment: CDR1 LNHNV and CDR2 YYDKDF (reference sequence). The CDR3 DNA is TGTGCCACCAGCAGAGAACGGGAAGTTGAGCCCCAGCATTTT. Protein product: CATSREREVEPQHF.

V usage is TRBV5-1 and J usage is TRBJ2-3; D possibly corresponds to TRBD2 (6 bases). Trimming pared 0 bases from V and 4 bases from J, leaving 12 bases between. This CDR3 has 15 amino acids. Looked up from germline, CDR1 is SGHRS and CDR2 is YFSETQ. The chain's CDR3 is CASSLEGDLADTQYF. CDR3 coding DNA: TGCGCCAGCAGCTTGGAAGGGGACTTGGCAGATACGCAGTATTTT.

The gene calls are TRBV5-1 and TRBJ2-7, with D perhaps given as TRBD1 or TRBD2 (5 bases each). From germline, CDR1 is SGHRS and CDR2 YFSETQ. V gave up 2 bases and J gave up 3 bases, with 12 bases separating them. The CDR3 totals 14 residues. The CDR3 here is CASSFGTEGYEQYF. CDR3 DNA sequence: TGCGCCAGCAGCTTCGGGACGGAAGGCTACGAGCAGTACTTC. Drawing the rest from reference TRBV5-1 and TRBJ2-7, the complete variable domain is KAGVTQTPRYLIKTRGQQVTLSCSPISGHRSVSWYQQTPGQGLQFLFEYFSETQRNKGNFPGRFSGRQFSNSRSEMNVSTLELGDSALYLCASSFGTEGYEQYFGPGTRLTVT.

V usage is TRBV9 and J usage is TRBJ1-1; D unclear. V lost 5 bases and J 8 bases, leaving 16 bases between the germline ends. Per the germline V gene, CDR1 is SGDLS and CDR2 is YYNGEE. This CDR3 has 13 amino acids. The CDR3: CASRPLGIAEAFF. In DNA form, the CDR3 reads TGTGCCAGCAGACCCCTCGGGATTGCAGAAGCTTTCTTT. Drawing the rest from reference TRBV9 and TRBJ1-1, the complete variable domain is DSGVTQTPKHLITATGQRVTLRCSPRSGDLSVYWYQQSLDQGLQFLIQYYNGEERAKGNILERFSAQQFPDLHSELNLSSLELGDSALYFCASRPLGIAEAFFGQGTRLTVV.

This clone was observed a handful of times. V gene TRBV7-9 combines with J gene TRBJ1-6; 9 bases are a match to TRBD1. The CDR3 has 14 residues. Trimming cost V 5 bases and J 10 bases; bases outside gene matches: 6. The V gene's germline CDR1 is SEHNR and CDR2 FQNEAQ (reference sequence). CDR3 sequence (DNA): TGTGCCAGCAGCCAGACAGGGGGGAAGTCACCCCTCCACTTT. It codes for CASSQTGGKSPLHF.

The chain couples TRBV7-8 to TRBJ2-2, with 8 positions matching TRBD1. V gave up 5 bases and J gave up 3 bases; unmatched junction bases: 8. Germline V gene sequence: CDR1 SGHVS, CDR2 FQNEAQ. CDR3 size: 16 residues. CDR3 in DNA: TGTGCCAGCAGCCCAAGTCAGGGGGCGTACACCGGGGAGCTGTTTTTT. Its translation is CASSPSQGAYTGELFF.

CDR3: CASSQDDGGFSYEQYF. CDR3 sequence (DNA): TGCGCCAGCAGCCAAGATGACGGGGGGTTCTCCTACGAGCAGTACTTC. The rearrangement links TRBV4-1 to TRBJ2-7; 7 positions agree with TRBD2. The CDR3 is made up of 16 amino acids. Germline lookup yields CDR1 MGHRA and CDR2 YSYEKL. J was trimmed by 0 bases and V by 0 bases; bases with no gene match: 5.

On this clone itself: The sample has other DNA sequences that encode this CDR3 too. The rearrangement links TRBV30 to TRBJ1-1; D is undetermined. The V and J ends lost 3 bases and 0 bases respectively, with 8 bases between them. The CDR3 runs to 13 residues. CDR1 GTSNPN and CDR2 SVGIG come from the germline V gene (reference sequence). DNA of the CDR3: TGTGCCTGGAGCTCGTCGTTGAACACTGAAGCTTTCTTT. Its translation: CAWSSSLNTEAFF. The full variable domain, in which reference TRBV30 and TRBJ1-1 provide the parts outside the CDR3, is SQTIHQWPATLVQPVGSPLSLECTVEGTSNPNLYWYRQAAGRGLQLLFYSVGIGQISSEVPQNLSASRPQDRQFILSSKKLLLSDSGFYLCAWSSSLNTEAFFGQGTRLTVV.

The rearrangement joins TRBV5-6 to TRBJ1-1; tentatively, D is TRBD1 (5 bases). The CDR3 is 13 amino acids. The germline V gene has CDR1 SGHDT and CDR2 YYEEEE. Trimming cost V 3 bases and J 1 base, with 7 bases left between them. The DNA for the CDR3 is TGTGCCAGCAGCTGGCAGGGGAACACTGAAGCTTTCTTT. As protein: CASSWQGNTEAFF.

With respect to this clone: Other DNA sequences of this sample code for an identical CDR3. The chain recombines TRBV5-1 with TRBJ2-5, with D perhaps matching TRBD2 (6 bases). Trimming stripped 0 bases from V and 5 bases from J, with 8 bases between. This CDR3 contains 13 residues. Germline CDR1 and CDR2: SGHRS and YFSETQ. CDR3 in amino acids: CASSLAGVETQYF. CDR3 nucleotides: TGCGCCAGCAGCTTGGCGGGGGTGGAGACCCAGTACTTC.

This clone was detected only once. One end of the junction is discordant with germline, which a read error may explain. CDR3 coding DNA: TGCAGCGTTGAAGATCGGGAAACTAGCGGGGGGGCCTATAATGAGCAGTTCTTC. Translated, it gives CSVEDRETSGGAYNEQFF. The rearrangement links TRBV29-1 to TRBJ2-1; 13 bases are a match to TRBD2. CDR1 and CDR2 (germline): SQVTM, ANQGSEA. The CDR3 contains 18 residues.

This rearrangement joins TRBV7-2 to TRBJ1-1; the D is unclear. CDR3 size: 15 residues. The V gene lost 4 bases and the J gene lost 3 bases, with 15 bases spanning the gap. Germline CDR1 reads SGHTA; CDR2 reads FQGNSA. The CDR3, as DNA: TGTGCCAGCAGCTCCCTTTTGGACTCTTACACTGAAGCTTTCTTT. This translates into CASSSLLDSYTEAFF.

Concerning this clone itself: Just one base apart from a much larger clone, this may be a read error. This chain uses TRBV6-5 with TRBJ2-2; the D is unclear. The CDR3 is made up of 13 amino acids. Trimming removed 0 bases at V and 3 bases at J, with 2 bases between. Germline V gene sequence: CDR1 MNHEY, CDR2 SVGAGI. The CDR3 is CASSYSHTGELFF. The CDR3 nucleotides are TGTGCCAGCAGTTACTCGCACACCGGGGAGCTGTTTTTT.

The genes are TRBV30 and TRBJ2-1; the D gene is possibly TRBD1 (6 bases). CDR1 GTSNPN and CDR2 SVGIG come from the germline V gene (reference sequence). Between the trimmed V and J ends, which lost 8 bases and 5 bases, there was a span of 16 bases. The CDR3 is 13 residues long. CDR3 bases: TGTGCCGGGAACAGGGAGTACAACAATGAGCAGTTCTTC. This sequence encodes CAGNREYNNEQFF.

V usage is TRBV6-5 and J usage is TRBJ2-4; a weak D match, TRBD2 (6 bases). Trimming stripped 2 bases from V and 8 bases from J, with 13 bases between. Germline CDR1 is MNHEY and CDR2 is SVGAGI. This CDR3 comprises 14 residues. Here the CDR3 reads CASSYGGSGHIQYF. The DNA of the CDR3 is TGTGCCAGCAGTTACGGGGGGAGCGGCCACATTCAGTACTTC.

The chain carries TRBV13 and TRBJ2-7; D remains unclear. This CDR3 has 12 residues. Germline lookup yields CDR1 PRHDT and CDR2 FYEKMQ (reference sequence). Trimming pared 5 bases from V and 4 bases from J, leaving 9 bases between. The CDR3 region is CASSQPGYEQYF. The CDR3 nucleotides read TGTGCCAGCAGCCAGCCGGGTTACGAGCAGTACTTC.

A note on this clone: Other DNA sequences of this sample code for an identical CDR3. The J gene is TRBJ2-7, the V gene TRBV29-1; unclear D gene. The ends were cut back, 0 bases at V and 0 bases at J, with 6 bases in the middle. The CDR3 totals 13 residues. Germline lookup yields CDR1 SQVTM and CDR2 ANQGSEA. The CDR3 protein is CSVEDGFSYEQYF. CDR3 in DNA: TGCAGCGTTGAAGACGGTTTCTCCTACGAGCAGTACTTC.

In this sample, this clone turned up once. The chain joins TRBV27 to TRBJ1-1; 9 bases are shared with TRBD1. This CDR3 is built from 15 residues. The J segment lost 5 bases and the V segment lost 3 bases, leaving 7 bases of the junction unmatched. Germline-derived CDR1 and CDR2 are MNHEY and SMNVEV (reference sequence). The chain's CDR3 is CASSFVGTGLTEAFF. CDR3 coding DNA: TGTGCCAGCAGTTTCGTAGGGACAGGGTTGACTGAAGCTTTCTTT.

Worth noting for this clone: Other DNA sequences of this sample code for an identical CDR3. This chain connects TRBV6-5 to TRBJ1-1; TRBD1 might be the D (5 bases). The germline CDR1 and CDR2 sequences are MNHEY and SVGAGI. CDR3 length: 14 residues. Trimming left V 2 bases short and J 4 bases short, with 11 bases between. The CDR3: CASSYGAGGTEAFF. CDR3 coding DNA: TGTGCCAGCAGTTACGGGGCGGGGGGCACTGAAGCTTTCTTT.

The genes are TRBV21-1 and TRBJ1-1; the D call in the table, TRBD1, was not verified against the DNA. TRBV21-1 is labeled a pseudogene. The length of the CDR3 is 16 residues. CDR3 in amino acids: CASSKLTGTENTEAFF. The CDR3 region has the DNA TGTGCCAGCAGCAAATTGACGGGGACAGAAAACACTGAAGCTTTCTTT.

Here the CDR3 reads CASSQARLAEYNEQFF. CDR3 coding DNA: TGCGCCAGCAGCCAAGCTCGGCTAGCAGAGTACAATGAGCAGTTCTTC. The chain employs TRBV4-1 and TRBJ2-1; a possible D gene is TRBD2 (5 bases). CDR3 length equals 16 residues. V lost 1 base, J lost 4 bases, and 14 bases lay in between. Germline V gene lookup returns CDR1 MGHRA and CDR2 YSYEKL.

For this clone: This CDR3 is also generated by other DNA sequences in the sample. In DNA form, the CDR3 reads TGCGCCAGCAGCTTAAGACAGGGACCCTACGAGCAGTACTTC. Amino acids: CASSLRQGPYEQYF. The rearrangement joins TRBV4-1 to TRBJ2-7, with 7 bases aligning to TRBD1. Germline V gives CDR1 MGHRA, CDR2 YSYEKL. V was clipped by 5 bases and J by 2 bases; unmatched bases: 6. The CDR3 length is 14 residues.

The V and J genes are TRBV11-2 and TRBJ2-1; TRBD2 is a possible D gene (5 bases). The germline V gene encodes CDR1 SGHAT and CDR2 FQNNGV. This CDR3 comprises 14 residues. The germline V and J ends were trimmed by 1 base and 8 bases, with 12 bases remaining between them. The CDR3 protein is CASSLGWELYEQFF. The DNA of the CDR3 is TGTGCCAGCAGCTTAGGGTGGGAGCTCTATGAGCAGTTCTTC.

The chain joins TRBV27 to TRBJ2-1; TRBD1 matches 9 bases. V dropped 6 bases and J dropped 3; count of bases not matched to a gene: 9. Germline V gene sequence: CDR1 MNHEY, CDR2 SMNVEV (reference sequence). The CDR3 consists of 16 residues. CDR3 region: CASSILGTGIYNEQFF. The CDR3 DNA is TGTGCCAGCAGCATTTTAGGGACAGGGATCTACAATGAGCAGTTCTTC.

This CDR3 reads CASSDRLTLAHQPQHF. The CDR3 nucleotides read TGTGCCAGCAGCGACAGGTTAACTTTAGCGCATCAGCCCCAGCATTTT. The rearrangement links TRBV27 to TRBJ1-5, with a possible D match to TRBD1 (6 bases). Germline values: CDR1 MNHEY, CDR2 SMNVEV (reference sequence). The CDR3 sequence is 16 residues long. Trimming left V 6 bases short and J 5 bases short, with 20 bases between.

The chain combines TRBV4-1 with TRBJ2-7; 9 bases are shared with TRBD2. The V segment lost 4 bases and the J segment 3 bases; nucleotides outside the gene matches: 16. CDR3 length: 18 amino acids. In germline, CDR1 is MGHRA, CDR2 YSYEKL. The chain's CDR3 is CASSPEAGAGLARYEQYF. For the CDR3, the DNA is TGCGCCAGCAGCCCAGAGGCAGGTGCGGGACTAGCCCGCTACGAGCAGTACTTC.

The V gene is TRBV9, the J gene TRBJ2-7; 7 nucleotides align to TRBD1. The CDR3 totals 15 residues. Trimming cost V 4 bases and J 0 bases; bases outside gene matches: 7. Germline lookup yields CDR1 SGDLS and CDR2 YYNGEE. The CDR3 reads CASSYQGESSYEQYF. CDR3 sequence (DNA): TGTGCCAGCAGCTACCAGGGGGAAAGCTCCTACGAGCAGTACTTC.